The 5 T cell receptor beta chains listed next were all sequenced from one sample in a study of T cell responses to AZD1222 COVID-19 vaccine. The protocol was immunoSEQ multiplex PCR, while the TCRdb copy is restricted to in-frame clones and leaves out a portion. The sample gives 120,000 or so clones, around 92% of which show up once; around 0.96% is in the top ten. Sample: peripheral blood, taken on day 0 of AZD1222 vaccination. These receptors all come from an adult in good health.

The V call is TRBV11-2, the J call TRBJ1-1; no definite D call. CDR1 SGHAT and CDR2 FQNNGV come from the germline V gene. This CDR3 is built from 12 residues. V lost 0 bases and J lost 1, with 0 bases in between. In DNA, the CDR3 is TGTGCCAGCAGCTTAGAGAACACTGAAGCTTTCTTT. This gives the protein CASSLENTEAFF.

The chain couples TRBV24-1 to TRBJ2-1; a weak D match, TRBD1 (6 bases). Looked up from germline, CDR1 is KGHDR and CDR2 is SFDVKD. Trimming pared 7 bases from V and 6 bases from J, leaving 21 bases between. The CDR3 runs to 16 residues. The chain's CDR3 is CATRVIFTGHINEQFF. CDR3 sequence (DNA): TGTGCCACCAGAGTGATTTTCACGGGACATATCAATGAGCAGTTCTTC.

The chain is built from TRBV12-5 and TRBJ2-1; no clear D gene. Per germline, CDR1 LGHNT and CDR2 FRNRAP. CDR3 length equals 17 residues. Between the trimmed V and J ends, which lost 0 bases and 10 bases, there was a span of 22 bases. The CDR3 DNA follows: TGTGCTAGTGGTTTGGTACGAGGAGAGATGGCCTTCAGGGAGCAGTTCTTC. Protein product: CASGLVRGEMAFREQFF.

This clone was seen a single time. This chain connects TRBV9 to TRBJ1-2; a weak D match, TRBD1 (5 bases). Germline lookup yields CDR1 SGDLS and CDR2 YYNGEE. The CDR3 is made up of 14 amino acids. Trimming pared 1 base from V and 4 bases from J, leaving 11 bases between. The CDR3 DNA sequence: TGTGCCAGCAGCGTATACGGGGCTGGCTATGGCTACACCTTC. Translated: CASSVYGAGYGYTF.

The chain joins TRBV19 to TRBJ2-1, with a weak D call TRBD1 (6 bases). V lost 4 bases, J lost 1 base, and 11 bases lay in between. Germline lookup yields CDR1 LNHDA and CDR2 SQIVND (reference sequence). The CDR3 runs to 15 residues. CDR3 DNA: TGTGCCAGTAGTAAACAGGGCTTGTCCTACAATGAGCAGTTCTTC. Its translation: CASSKQGLSYNEQFF.